These 30 T cell receptor beta chains share one sample of origin, sequenced in a study of T cell repertoires in cytomegalovirus infection. These receptors are not linked to any known antigen. One entry per CDR3 protein, called by TCRdb with MiXCR from the reads. Among 300,000 or so distinct CDR3 sequences, approximately 25% were seen once, and the ten largest hold approximately 12%. The specimen was cultured PBMCs, collected from culture after CMV antigen stimulation. The source is a human donor in good health (CMV status not recorded). Some clones in this sample may be carry-over from other donors' samples.

V and J are TRBV11-1 and TRBJ2-2, with 9 bases that match TRBD2. Per the germline V gene, CDR1 is SGHAT and CDR2 is FQDESV (reference sequence). There are 15 residues in the CDR3. V shed 5 bases, J shed 4 bases, and the junction held 5 bases outside the gene matches. CDR3 region: CASSPGLAFTGELFF. The CDR3 DNA follows: TGTGCCAGCAGCCCCGGACTAGCGTTCACCGGGGAGCTGTTTTTT.

In its sample, this clonotype was seen a few times. The chain employs TRBV20-1 and TRBJ2-7; 9 positions agree with TRBD2. Germline CDR1 reads DFQATT; CDR2 reads SNEGSKA (reference sequence). The CDR3 has 13 residues. J was trimmed by 3 bases and V by 3 bases; bases with no gene match: 3. The CDR3 DNA follows: TGCAGTGCTAGGACTAGCGGCCACTACGAGCAGTACTTC. This encodes CSARTSGHYEQYF.

The chain has TRBV7-6 and TRBJ1-2, with 9 bases matching TRBD1. CDR3 length: 16 residues. Germline CDR1 and CDR2: SGHVS and FNYEAQ. The J segment lost 7 bases and the V segment lost 3 bases, leaving 12 bases of the junction unmatched. The chain's CDR3 is CASSLDTGTGYTGYTF. In nucleotides, the CDR3 is TGTGCCAGCAGCTTGGATACCGGGACAGGGTATACTGGCTACACCTTC.

This chain links TRBV6-2 or TRBV6-3 with TRBJ1-1; tentative D call: TRBD1 (6 bases). CDR1 is MNHEY and CDR2 is SVGEGT in the germline V gene. This CDR3 spans 14 amino acids. The V end was cut by 2 bases, the J end by 5 bases, with 12 bases between. CDR3 in DNA: TGTGCCAGCAGTTACGGAGGGGGACGGACTGAAGCTTTCTTT. Translated, it gives CASSYGGGRTEAFF.

This sequence joins TRBV19 and TRBJ2-5, with D possibly TRBD1 on 5 matching bases. There are 13 residues in the CDR3. Germline-derived CDR1 and CDR2 are LNHDA and SQIVND (reference sequence). The V gene lost 3 bases and the J gene lost 4 bases, with 9 bases spanning the gap. This CDR3 reads CASSMGRVETQYF. Here the CDR3 DNA reads TGTGCCAGTAGTATGGGCAGGGTAGAGACCCAGTACTTC.

This clonotype has only a few counts. The chain couples TRBV4-3 to TRBJ2-3; D not certain. Trimming cost V 0 bases and J 2 bases, with 21 bases left between them. This CDR3 spans 19 amino acids. Germline V gives CDR1 LGHNA, CDR2 YSLEER. The CDR3 nucleotides are TGCGCCAGCAGCCAAGAAAGGAATTTGGGCGGCGCCTACACAGATACGCAGTATTTT. Residues: CASSQERNLGGAYTDTQYF.

This clonotype was observed a few times. The chain links TRBV7-9 to TRBJ2-7; possible D gene TRBD2, 5 bases. V lost 5 bases and J 3 bases, leaving 17 bases between the germline ends. The CDR3 covers 15 residues. In germline, CDR1 is SEHNR, CDR2 FQNEAQ (reference sequence). CDR3 sequence reads: CASSPSGVRVYEQYF. CDR3 bases: TGTGCCAGCAGCCCCTCCGGGGTCAGAGTCTACGAGCAGTACTTC.

This clonotype was detected a few times. The rearrangement joins TRBV11-3 to TRBJ1-6, with D perhaps matching TRBD1 (5 bases). This CDR3 contains 13 residues. The V and J ends lost 6 bases and 6 bases respectively, with 9 bases between them. Germline V gene data show CDR1 as SGHNT and CDR2 as YENEEA. CDR3 protein: CASRGRGNSPLHF. The CDR3 DNA reads TGTGCCAGCAGGGGGAGGGGTAATTCACCCCTCCACTTT.

V usage is TRBV6-5 and J usage is TRBJ2-3; 11 bases fit TRBD2. The CDR3 spans 17 residues. Trimming at V came to 7 bases and at J to 1 base, leaving 10 bases not matched to a gene. Germline CDR1 reads MNHEY; CDR2 reads SVGAGI. Here the CDR3 reads CASTLIAGGLGTDTQYF. As DNA, the CDR3 is TGTGCCAGCACCTTAATAGCGGGAGGGCTCGGCACAGATACGCAGTATTTT.

The gene calls are TRBV5-4 and TRBJ1-1, with TRBD1 matching over 10 bases. J lost 4 bases, V lost 4 bases, and 7 bases had no gene match. Germline V gene sequence: CDR1 SGHNT, CDR2 YYREEE (reference sequence). The CDR3 totals 15 residues. CDR3 in amino acids: CASSPGGQGGTEAFF. The CDR3 DNA is TGTGCCAGCAGCCCTGGTGGACAGGGGGGCACTGAAGCTTTCTTT.

The chain recombines TRBV7-9 with TRBJ1-2; no clear D gene. Germline CDR1 SEHNR, CDR2 FQNEAQ (reference sequence). The V end lost 0 bases, the J end lost 7 bases, and 18 bases lay between the germline ends. The CDR3 loop spans 16 amino acids. In nucleotides, the CDR3 is TGTGCCAGCAGCTTAGCTGGTGCCGGGATCCCGAGTGGCTACACCTTC. Translating gives CASSLAGAGIPSGYTF.

The rearrangement joins TRBV7-2 to TRBJ1-4, with 10 bases aligning to TRBD1. This CDR3 contains 16 residues. Germline V gene lookup returns CDR1 SGHTA and CDR2 FQGNSA. V lost 5 bases to trimming and J lost 0 bases; unmatched junction nucleotides: 3. CDR3 protein: CASSRDRGATNEKLFF. The CDR3 DNA sequence: TGTGCCAGCAGCCGGGACAGGGGAGCAACTAATGAAAAACTGTTTTTT.

The rearrangement uses TRBV19 and TRBJ1-2; TRBD1 matches 9 bases. The CDR3 runs to 18 residues. Per the germline V gene, CDR1 is LNHDA and CDR2 is SQIVND (reference sequence). J was trimmed by 4 bases and V by 5 bases; bases with no gene match: 17. CDR3 sequence: CASSVSVGQGLTRYGYTF. CDR3 coding DNA: TGTGCCAGTAGTGTCTCGGTGGGACAGGGCCTAACCCGCTATGGCTACACCTTC.

This sequence joins TRBV20-1 and TRBJ2-7; tentatively, D is TRBD2 (5 bases). V lost 2 bases and J lost 3, with 17 bases in between. This CDR3 has 15 amino acids. Germline loops: CDR1 DFQATT, CDR2 SNEGSKA (reference sequence). This CDR3 is CSARSRGHLYYEQYF. The DNA of the CDR3 is TGCAGTGCTAGATCCCGGGGTCACCTTTACTACGAGCAGTACTTC.

A few counts support this clonotype. The chain joins TRBV12-3 or TRBV12-4 to TRBJ2-2, with D tentatively TRBD1 (5 bases). V was clipped by 5 bases and J by 0 bases, with 10 bases between them. The CDR3 sequence is 15 residues long. CDR3 nucleotide sequence: TGTGCCAGCAGTCCCTCGGACACGAACACCGGGGAGCTGTTTTTT. This codes for CASSPSDTNTGELFF.

The rearrangement uses TRBV18 and TRBJ2-5, with 8 positions matching TRBD1. The CDR3 is 14 amino acids. Trimming removed 6 bases from V and 5 bases from J; junction bases left unmatched: 8. The germline V gene encodes CDR1 KGHSH and CDR2 LQKENI. CDR3 nucleotide sequence: TGTGCCAGCTCCTCGACAGGGGCACCGGAGACCCAGTACTTC. It codes for CASSSTGAPETQYF.

This clonotype has more than one count but fewer than ten. The chain links TRBV6-4 to TRBJ1-1; 12 nucleotides line up with TRBD1. The CDR3 contains 15 residues. Germline CDR1 MRHNA, CDR2 SNTAGT. V shed 6 bases, J shed 0 bases, and the junction held 2 bases outside the gene matches. The CDR3, as DNA: TGTGCCAGCAGAGGGACAGGGGGCATGAACACTGAAGCTTTCTTT. Encoded protein: CASRGTGGMNTEAFF.

The table lists this clonotype with a few counts. The rearrangement joins TRBV19 to TRBJ1-2; 8 bases agree with TRBD1. Trimming at V came to 9 bases and at J to 5 bases, leaving 11 bases not matched to a gene. From germline, CDR1 is LNHDA and CDR2 SQIVND (reference sequence). This CDR3 comprises 14 residues. CDR3 amino acids: CASRSGQGAYGYTF. The CDR3, as DNA: TGTGCCAGCAGATCGGGCCAGGGGGCTTATGGCTACACCTTC.

The J gene is TRBJ1-2, the V gene TRBV25-1, with D uncertain. From germline, CDR1 is MGHDK and CDR2 SYGVNS. Trimming took 0 bases from V and 4 from J, leaving 15 bases between them. This CDR3 is 16 amino acids long. CDR3 in amino acids: CASSEYSPDLLYGYTF. In nucleotides, the CDR3 is TGTGCCAGCAGTGAATATAGTCCGGATCTGCTCTATGGCTACACCTTC.

This clonotype was detected a few times. This chain uses TRBV7-2 with TRBJ2-4, with no clear D. The CDR3 consists of 14 residues. V was shortened by 3 bases and J by 5 bases, with 11 bases between the two germline ends. Germline V gene data show CDR1 as SGHTA and CDR2 as FQGNSA. Here the CDR3 reads CASSFRSLQNIQYF. In DNA, the CDR3 is TGTGCCAGCAGCTTTAGGAGCCTACAAAACATTCAGTACTTC.

This clonotype was recorded at least ten times. Just one base apart from a much larger clone, this may be a read error. This chain uses TRBV7-2 with TRBJ2-5; D not certain. Germline V gene data show CDR1 as SGHTA and CDR2 as FQGNSA. Trimming stripped 6 bases from V and 2 bases from J, with 4 bases between. The CDR3 is 11 amino acids. The DNA for the CDR3 is TGTGCCAGCAGACGTCAAGAGACCCAGTACTTC. This sequence encodes CASRRQETQYF.

This clonotype was seen a few times. J is TRBJ2-1 and V is TRBV10-3; TRBD2 agrees at 7 bases. This CDR3 has 15 residues. CDR1 is ENHRY and CDR2 is SYGVKD in the germline V gene. J lost 4 bases, V lost 5 bases, and 8 bases had no gene match. CDR3: CAISRLAQIYNEQFF. CDR3 coding DNA: TGTGCCATCAGTAGACTAGCTCAGATATACAATGAGCAGTTCTTC.

This clonotype was counted a few times. The chain has TRBV11-3 and TRBJ2-1; weak D call: TRBD2 (5 bases). The CDR3 consists of 13 residues. CDR1 and CDR2 from the germline V gene are SGHNT and YENEEA. The ends were cut back, 4 bases at V and 7 bases at J, with 11 bases in the middle. CDR3 DNA: TGTGCCAGCAGCTCCCTTCGGGGAAATGAGCAGTTCTTC. Protein: CASSSLRGNEQFF.

This clonotype turned up a few times. This chain uses TRBV6-2 or TRBV6-3 with TRBJ2-4; 10 bases are a match to TRBD1. The CDR3 runs 18 residues. Trimming removed 2 bases from V and 7 bases from J; junction bases left unmatched: 14. Germline V lookup: CDR1 MNHEY, CDR2 SVGEGT. CDR3 amino acids: CASSYTALTGTGANIQYF. CDR3 DNA: TGTGCCAGCAGTTACACCGCATTGACCGGGACAGGGGCCAACATTCAGTACTTC.

This clonotype was picked up one time. J is TRBJ1-4 and V is TRBV5-1; 7 bases line up with TRBD1. Trimming removed 4 bases from V and 12 bases from J; junction bases left unmatched: 15. The length of the CDR3 is 15 residues. Germline V CDR1 and CDR2: SGHRS, YFSETQ. CDR3 amino acids: CASSQSTGPRGELFF. CDR3 sequence (DNA): TGCGCCAGCAGCCAGTCGACAGGGCCTCGAGGGGAACTGTTTTTT.

The chain carries TRBV24-1 and TRBJ2-3, with TRBD1 matching over 9 bases. CDR3 length: 15 residues. The J segment lost 6 bases and the V segment lost 3 bases, leaving 6 bases of the junction unmatched. Germline V gene sequence: CDR1 KGHDR, CDR2 SFDVKD. The CDR3 here is CATSDPGQGVDTQYF. The CDR3 DNA is TGTGCCACCAGTGATCCGGGACAGGGTGTGGATACGCAGTATTTT.

V and J are TRBV7-8 and TRBJ2-7; D not resolved. Germline V lookup: CDR1 SGHVS, CDR2 FQNEAQ. V shed 4 bases and J shed 4 bases, with 14 bases lying between them. The CDR3 covers 14 residues. The CDR3 DNA reads as TGTGCCAGCAGCTCCCGAACTACACCGTACGAGCAGTACGTC. Translating gives CASSSRTTPYEQYV.

This clonotype was seen at least ten times. The CDR3 reads CASSLVGAGQVHSPLHF. CDR3 nucleotide sequence: TGTGCCAGCAGCTTAGTGGGTGCGGGACAGGTTCATTCACCCCTCCACTTT. V usage is TRBV7-2 and J usage is TRBJ1-6, with TRBD1 identical over 8 bases. The CDR3 is 17 amino acids. V lost 1 base, J lost 8 bases, and 10 bases stayed unmatched. From germline, CDR1 is SGHTA and CDR2 FQGNSA.

The CDR3 protein is CASIGAFPHRELFF. The CDR3 bases are TGTGCCAGCATCGGGGCCTTCCCCCACCGGGAGCTGTTTTTT. The rearrangement uses TRBV6-2 or TRBV6-3 and TRBJ2-2; D may correspond to TRBD1 or TRBD2 (5 bases each). Trimming removed 7 bases from V and 9 bases from J, with 18 bases in between. Germline CDR1 is MNHEY and CDR2 is SVGEGT. The CDR3 has 14 amino acids.

This clonotype was found many times. The chain employs TRBV7-2 and TRBJ1-4, with a possible D match to TRBD1 (6 bases). Trimming stripped 2 bases from V and 7 bases from J, with 17 bases between. This CDR3 has 16 residues. CDR1 is SGHTA and CDR2 is FQGNSA in the germline V gene. The CDR3: CASSLMSAGEGEKLFF. DNA of the CDR3: TGTGCCAGCAGCTTAATGAGTGCAGGGGAAGGTGAAAAACTGTTTTTT.